One and the same sample provided the 7 T cell receptor beta chains below, sequenced in a study of blood T cell repertoires in COVID-19. Some clones are missing from TCRdb's copy, which holds only in-frame ones; the method was immunoSEQ multiplex PCR. The table includes under 300,000 clones, roughly 90% detected once. The specimen was PBMCs or T cells enriched from blood (not recorded which). The receptor source for this set is a man aged 35-49 years who had recovered from COVID-19.

The CDR3 DNA is TGTGCCAGCAGCCAAGATCTAGCGGGGTCTCGAGGTGAGCAGTTCTTC. This codes for CASSQDLAGSRGEQFF. The V and J genes are TRBV3-1 (or the pseudogene TRBV3-2) and TRBJ2-1; 9 bases fit TRBD2. The V gene end was trimmed by 0 bases and the J gene end by 9 bases; junction bases not matched to a gene: 9. Germline-derived CDR1 and CDR2 are LGHDT and YNNKEL (reference sequence). This CDR3 contains 16 residues.

The chain uses TRBV4-1 and TRBJ1-1; D call uncertain. The V end was cut by 1 base, the J end by 3 bases, with 12 bases between. Germline lookup yields CDR1 MGHRA and CDR2 YSYEKL. The CDR3 sequence is 15 residues long. This CDR3 reads CASSQGADQYTEAFF. CDR3 DNA: TGCGCCAGCAGCCAAGGGGCAGATCAGTACACTGAAGCTTTCTTT.

The CDR3 nucleotides are TGCAGCGTTCGCCCACAGGGGATGCGAGATGGCTACACCTTC. It yields the protein CSVRPQGMRDGYTF. The rearrangement uses TRBV29-1 and TRBJ1-2, with 7 bases matching TRBD1. The CDR3 is 14 residues long. J lost 6 bases, V lost 5 bases, and 12 bases had no gene match. Germline lookup yields CDR1 SQVTM and CDR2 ANQGSEA. The full variable domain, with the rest looked up from reference TRBV29-1 and TRBJ1-2, is SAVISQKPSRDICQRGTSLTIQCQVDSQVTMMFWYRQQPGQSLTLIATANQGSEATYESGFVIDKFPISRPNLTFSTLTVSNMSPEDSSIYLCSVRPQGMRDGYTFGSGTRLTVV.

The chain is built from TRBV4-3 and TRBJ1-5; 7 nucleotides line up with TRBD1. From germline, CDR1 is LGHNA and CDR2 YSLEER. The CDR3 spans 17 residues. With 3 bases clipped from V and 3 bases from J, the junction kept 11 bases outside the gene matches. In DNA form, the CDR3 reads TGCGCCAGCAGCCAGGGGACCGGGACAGTGGACAATCAGCCCCAGCATTTT. This translates into CASSQGTGTVDNQPQHF.

J is TRBJ2-1 and V is TRBV11-3; 9 nucleotides agree with TRBD1. From germline, CDR1 is SGHNT and CDR2 YENEEA. The CDR3 runs to 15 residues. With V trimmed by 3 bases and J by 7 bases, 7 bases remained unmatched. The CDR3 DNA reads as TGTGCCAGCAGCTTGGACAGGGGAGAAGGAAATGAGCAGTTCTTC. It yields the protein CASSLDRGEGNEQFF.

The rearrangement uses TRBV11-2 and TRBJ1-1, with 9 positions matching TRBD1. Looked up from germline, CDR1 is SGHAT and CDR2 is FQNNGV. Trimming took 7 bases from V and 3 from J; bases not matched to a gene: 15. The CDR3 totals 17 residues. The CDR3 sequence is CASTRVTGGLGDTEAFF. The CDR3 DNA follows: TGTGCCAGCACCCGGGTTACAGGGGGCCTCGGGGACACTGAAGCTTTCTTT.

The V call is TRBV9, the J call TRBJ1-3; D is possibly TRBD1 (6 bases). From germline, CDR1 is SGDLS and CDR2 YYNGEE. V was shortened by 5 bases and J by 4 bases, with 13 bases between the two germline ends. CDR3 size: 14 residues. CDR3 region: CASRGDIEGNTIYF. For the CDR3, the DNA is TGTGCCAGCAGGGGGGACATTGAAGGAAACACCATATATTTT.